This T cell receptor beta chain was sequenced during a study of shared clonotypes between healthy human individuals. Study-wide results and limits: In contrast to clonotypes shared by all four donors, non-shared clonotypes had lower generation probabilities. Naive subsets generally exceeded memory subsets in estimated richness.

This clone showed up just a few times. Its antigen is currently unknown. The repertoire was sequenced with immunoSEQ multiplex PCR; TCRdb's copy has only in-frame clones and lacks some. The sample contains around 1 million clones, approximately 76% of which appear only once. The sample comprised memory CD4+ T cells sorted from blood. Noted subset: CD45RA-negative fraction. The sequence derives from a man in his late teens or twenties in good health.

The CDR3 region has the DNA TGCGCCAGCAGTCAACCGGGACAGCGCATTTATTTTCCCAGCGACGAGCAGTACTTC. Amino acids: CASSQPGQRIYFPSDEQYF. This sequence joins TRBV23-1 and TRBJ2-7; 7 bases are shared with TRBD1. TRBV23-1 is an ORF; its function is uncertain. V shed 2 bases and J 5 bases; nucleotides not matched to a gene: 21. CDR3 length: 19 amino acids.